These T cell receptor beta chains were read from a single sample in a study of blood T cell repertoires in COVID-19. This table comes from immunoSEQ multiplex PCR, and its TCRdb copy is limited to in-frame clones, with some not included. The table includes some 150,000 clones, about 83% detected once. The source material was peripheral blood. Receptor source: a man aged 18-30 years with active or convalescent COVID-19. Both conserved end residues are part of each CDR3. The order of the fields is V gene, J gene, D gene, CDR3 DNA, CDR3 protein. The D gene is left open where the match is weak.

>TRBV24-1|TRBJ1-5|NA
TGTGCCACCAGCGGGAGCAATCAGCCCCAGCATTTT
CATSGSNQPQHF
>TRBV14|TRBJ1-1|NA
TGTGCCAGCAGCCCAGACATGAACACTGAAGCTTTCTTT
CASSPDMNTEAFF
>TRBV4-2|TRBJ2-1|NA
TGTGCCAGCAGCCAAGGGCCCCGTGCTGGGCAGTTCTTC
CASSQGPRAGQFF
>TRBV6-4|TRBJ1-2|NA
TGTGCCAGCAGTGACTCGATCAACGGGTACTATGGCTACACCTTC
CASSDSINGYYGYTF
>TRBV19|TRBJ1-4|TRBD1
TGTGCCAGTAGTAGCCAGGGGGGTGAAAAACTGTTTTTT
CASSSQGGEKLFF
>TRBV29-1|TRBJ2-7|NA
TGCAGCGTACGACTATTCCCCTACGAGCAGTACTTC
CSVRLFPYEQYF
>TRBV7-6|TRBJ2-1|NA
TGTGCCAGCAGCTTAGCGGGCCGGGGTGCGGAGATCTTGGATGAGCAGTTCTTC
CASSLAGRGAEILDEQFF
>TRBV7-8|TRBJ1-6|NA
TGTGCCAGCAGCTTAGATGCCAGGAATCATAATTCACCCCTCCACTTT
CASSLDARNHNSPLHF
>TRBV25-1|TRBJ1-5|TRBD1
TGTGCCAGCAGTGGTTGGGGACAGGAGGGAAATCAGCCCCAGCATTTT
CASSGWGQEGNQPQHF
>TRBV10-3|TRBJ1-4|NA
TGTGCCATCAGTGATGGCGGTTTCGGCGCAACTAATGAAAAACTGTTTTTT
CAISDGGFGATNEKLFF
>TRBV5-6|TRBJ2-7|TRBD1
TGTGCCAGCAGCTTTGACAGGGGTTACGAGCAGTACTTC
CASSFDRGYEQYF
>TRBV7-9|TRBJ2-1|NA
TGTGCCAGCAGCTCGAGCATCAATGAGCAGTTCTTC
CASSSSINEQFF
>TRBV27|TRBJ2-7|TRBD2
TGTGCCAGCAGTTCGACCGCGGGACTAGCGGGAGTCGAGCAGTACTTC
CASSSTAGLAGVEQYF
>TRBV10-2|TRBJ2-1|TRBD2
TGCGCCAGCAGTGAGGAAGGCGGGGGGACCTACAATGAGCAGTTCTTC
CASSEEGGGTYNEQFF
>TRBV14|TRBJ1-6|NA
TGTGCCAGCAGCCTCGGACAGTCTTCACCCCTCCACTTT
CASSLGQSSPLHF
>TRBV6-6|TRBJ2-7|TRBD1
TGTGCCAGCAGTCGATCCGGGACAGATGGCTACGAGCAGTACTTC
CASSRSGTDGYEQYF
>TRBV6-5|TRBJ2-2|NA
TGTGCCAGCAGTCCTCCAGGGGGGTTCGCCGGGGAGCTGTTTTTT
CASSPPGGFAGELFF
>TRBV28|TRBJ1-1|NA
TGTGCCAGCAGTTCCGGACAGACAAACACTGAAGCTTTCTTT
CASSSGQTNTEAFF
>TRBV12-2|TRBJ1-5|NA
TGTGCAAGTCGCTTTGGGGGGTCTAATCAGCCCCAGCATTTT
CASRFGGSNQPQHF
>TRBV7-3|TRBJ1-3|NA
TGTGCCAGCAGCCTTGTCGGCGGTTCCTCTGGAAACACCATATATTTT
CASSLVGGSSGNTIYF
>TRBV7-9|TRBJ1-2|NA
TGTGCCAGCAGCCCAGATGTAGGGGAACAGGGTTGGAATGGCTACACCTTC
CASSPDVGEQGWNGYTF
>TRBV18|TRBJ1-4|NA
TGTGCCAGCTCACCCCGGACAGATAATGAAAAACTGTTTTTT
CASSPRTDNEKLFF
>TRBV6-5|TRBJ1-3|TRBD1
TGTGCCAGCAGTTCCGGGACAGGGGGCTCTGGAAACACCATATATTTT
CASSSGTGGSGNTIYF
>TRBV7-3|TRBJ1-2|NA
TGTGCCAGCAGCTTAACCCCCGGGTTGGGCTATGGCTACACCTTC
CASSLTPGLGYGYTF
>TRBV21-1|TRBJ2-3|NA
TGTGCCAGCAGCAAAGAACGAAAGGCAGGGGTTGGCACAGATACGCAGTATTTT
CASSKERKAGVGTDTQYF
>TRBV28|TRBJ1-2|TRBD1
TGTGCCAGCAGTTTTGGGGACAGGGGGGACCCTCGCTTTAACTATGGCTACACCTTC
CASSFGDRGDPRFNYGYTF
>TRBV9|TRBJ1-2|TRBD1
TGTGCCAGCAGCGTAAAAACAGGGGAGAGCTATGGCTACACCTTC
CASSVKTGESYGYTF
>TRBV30|TRBJ1-4|NA
TGTGCCTGGAGTGTAAAGGGGCAGCGTAATGAAAAACTGTTTTTT
CAWSVKGQRNEKLFF
>TRBV12-1|TRBJ2-1|NA
TGTGCCAGCAGCCTCCAATACCCCGGGACTAGAAATGAGCAGTTCTTC
CASSLQYPGTRNEQFF
>TRBV11-3|TRBJ1-1|NA
TGTGCCAGCAGCTTAGGTGGCGGGAACACTGAAGCTTTCTTT
CASSLGGGNTEAFF
>TRBV3-1/TRBV3-2|TRBJ1-3|NA
TGTGCCAGCAGCCAACTCGTTCTTGGAAACACCATATATTTT
CASSQLVLGNTIYF
>TRBV6-6|TRBJ2-5|NA
TGTGCCAGCAGTTACTTGAACAGGATCCAAGAGACCCAGTACTTC
CASSYLNRIQETQYF
>TRBV7-8|TRBJ2-1|TRBD2
TGTGCCAGCAGCTTACTCGGCGGGGGATACAATGAGCAGTTCTTC
CASSLLGGGYNEQFF
>TRBV6-5|TRBJ1-2|TRBD1
TGTGCCAGCATCTTGGACAGGGCTGGCTACACCTTC
CASILDRAGYTF